A selection of T cell receptor beta chains follows, all from one sample in a study of blood T cell repertoires in COVID-19. Method: immunoSEQ multiplex PCR; TCRdb's copy keeps in-frame clones and lacks some. The data contain about 230,000 clones, approximately 80% of them seen just once; the ten biggest clones take up around 30%. Sequenced material: peripheral blood. The receptors originated from a man aged 40-50 years with acute or convalescent COVID-19. The CDR3 runs from the conserved cysteine through the conserved F or W. A D gene is named only where the DNA matches it firmly. Part of the rows lack a size; the others show once, few, many or a class for expanded clones.

d_call j_call cdr3_length v_call clone_size cdr3_aa cdr3_nt
TRBD2 TRBJ2-1 17 TRBV7-6 few CASSLEVGLAGPNEQFF TGTGCCAGCAGCTTAGAAGTCGGGCTAGCGGGACCCAATGAGCAGTTCTTC
- TRBJ1-4 11 TRBV12-3/TRBV12-4 - CASSFKEKLFF TGTGCCAGCAGTTTTAAAGAAAAACTGTTTTTT
- TRBJ1-4 13 TRBV29-1 - CGTGIRGNEKLFF TGCGGAACCGGGATCAGGGGTAATGAAAAACTGTTTTTT
- TRBJ2-1 13 TRBV19 - CASKSGIYNEQFF TGTGCCAGCAAAAGCGGTATCTACAATGAGCAGTTCTTC
- TRBJ2-2 17 TRBV11-2 - CASSLGRGRRGTGELFF TGTGCCAGCAGCTTAGGCCGGGGGAGGAGAGGCACCGGGGAGCTGTTTTTT
- TRBJ2-2 15 TRBV5-1 once CASSLVQANTGELFF TGCGCCAGCAGCTTGGTACAGGCTAACACCGGGGAGCTGTTTTTT
- TRBJ2-1 14 TRBV18 once CASSPPSRGNEQFF TGTGCCAGCTCACCACCCTCTCGAGGCAATGAGCAGTTCTTC
TRBD1 TRBJ1-5 17 TRBV19 - CASSPRERTGGNQPQHF TGTGCCAGTAGTCCCCGAGAGAGGACAGGGGGCAATCAGCCCCAGCATTTT
- TRBJ2-1 13 TRBV10-3 - CAIKQGRNNEQFF TGTGCCATCAAGCAGGGGCGCAACAATGAGCAGTTCTTC
- TRBJ2-7 12 TRBV3-1/TRBV3-2 - CASSQIFSEPYF TGTGCCAGCAGCCAGATTTTTAGCGAGCCGTACTTC
TRBD1 TRBJ1-1 15 TRBV15 - CATSLRTGWDTEAFF TGTGCCACCAGCCTCCGGACAGGGTGGGACACTGAAGCTTTCTTT